This passage covers 21 T cell receptor beta chains from one sample sequenced in a study of T cells in Graves' hyperthyroidism and ophthalmopathy. Researchers amplified the TCR beta CDR3 regions from RNA transcripts. The study used the HTBI primer set for a first-round RT-PCR of the TCR CDR3. Each CDR3 protein is one row after TCRdb ran MiXCR on the multiplex PCR reads. The sample comprises hundreds of thousands of distinct CDR3 sequences, less than 25% of which are singletons, and 34% rests with the top ten. Sequencing was performed on blood. The receptors shown here come from a young man with Graves' ophthalmopathy.

This chain joins TRBV12-5 and TRBJ2-2; no reliable D call. The CDR3 has 13 residues. Germline V gene data show CDR1 as LGHNT and CDR2 as FRNRAP. V shed 0 bases and J shed 8 bases, with 7 bases lying between them. The CDR3, as DNA: TGTGCTAGTGGTTTGGTAACCGGGGGGGAGCTGTTTTTT. Translated: CASGLVTGGELFF.

The rearrangement joins TRBV3-1 to TRBJ2-5; 14 bases agree with TRBD2. Germline V gene sequence: CDR1 LGHDT, CDR2 YNNKEL (reference sequence). This CDR3 region has 16 residues. The trim removed 1 base at V and 5 bases at J, leaving 3 bases unmatched. CDR3 residues: CASSQGTSGRSETQYF. CDR3 in DNA: TGTGCCAGCAGCCAAGGGACTAGCGGGAGGTCGGAGACCCAGTACTTC.

This clonotype was picked up a small number of times. The chain has TRBV9 and TRBJ2-7; the D is unclear. Germline V gene data show CDR1 as SGDLS and CDR2 as YYNGEE. There are 16 residues in the CDR3. The V and J ends lost 2 bases and 5 bases respectively, with 20 bases between them. Written as DNA, the CDR3 is TGTGCCAGCAGCGTCGGTATGGTGGCAGGTCGGGACGAGCAGTACTTC. Protein product: CASSVGMVAGRDEQYF.

This clonotype was observed at least ten times. The V gene is TRBV3-1, the J gene TRBJ1-1, with 7 nucleotides matching TRBD1. The CDR3 extends over 16 amino acids. The V gene's germline CDR1 is LGHDT and CDR2 YNNKEL (reference sequence). V shed 3 bases and J 6 bases; nucleotides not matched to a gene: 13. The CDR3 here is CASSHPVTGTLSEAFF. The CDR3 DNA follows: TGTGCCAGCAGCCACCCCGTGACAGGGACTCTATCTGAAGCTTTCTTT.

This chain links TRBV7-9 with TRBJ2-2; D not resolved. The V gene lost 3 bases and the J gene lost 5 bases, with 7 bases spanning the gap. The germline V gene encodes CDR1 SEHNR and CDR2 FQNEAQ (reference sequence). This CDR3 has 13 residues. The CDR3 loop reads CASSFGATGELFF. The CDR3 DNA sequence: TGTGCCAGCAGCTTCGGAGCGACCGGGGAGCTGTTTTTT. Full variable domain (rest looked up from reference TRBV7-9 and TRBJ2-2): DTGVSQNPRHKITKRGQNVTFRCDPISEHNRLYWYRQTLGQGPEFLTYFQNEAQLEKSRLLSDRFSAERPKGSFSTLEIQRTEQGDSAMYLCASSFGATGELFFGEGSRLTVL.

This clonotype was observed at least ten times. V usage is TRBV6-6 and J usage is TRBJ2-3; unclear D gene. V shed 0 bases and J shed 0 bases, with 10 bases lying between them. CDR1 and CDR2 from the germline V gene are MNHNY and SVGAGI (reference sequence). This CDR3 has 16 amino acids. CDR3 nucleotides: TGTGCCAGCAGTTACTCGACAAGAGCTAGCACAGATACGCAGTATTTT. The encoded protein is CASSYSTRASTDTQYF.

A word on this clonotype: This clone may be a read error of a much larger clone one base away. The chain recombines TRBV5-1 with TRBJ2-1; TRBD1 agrees at 7 bases. The V gene's germline CDR1 is SGHRS and CDR2 YFSETQ. This CDR3 is 12 amino acids long. CDR3: CAGSSQGNEQFF. The CDR3 DNA is TGCGCCGGCAGCTCACAGGGGAATGAGCAGTTCTTC.

The table lists this clonotype with many counts. This chain joins TRBV20-1 and TRBJ2-1; 9 bases are shared with TRBD2. V was clipped by 0 bases and J by 8 bases; unmatched bases: 11. Germline CDR1 reads DFQATT; CDR2 reads SNEGSKA (reference sequence). This CDR3 has 16 amino acids. Here the CDR3 DNA reads TGCAGTGCTAGAGATCGTGAAGCGGGAGGAGTCCATGAGCAGTTCTTC. Translating it yields CSARDREAGGVHEQFF.

This clonotype was counted only a few times. The V gene is TRBV12-3 or TRBV12-4, the J gene TRBJ1-1, with 8 bases lining up with TRBD1. Germline trimming cut 7 bases from V and 1 base from J; bases unmatched to any gene: 14. This CDR3 contains 17 residues. This chain's CDR3 is CASKSPRRQGKNTEAFF. The DNA of the CDR3 is TGTGCCAGCAAGTCCCCTCGGAGACAGGGGAAGAACACTGAAGCTTTCTTT.

This clonotype has a count of ten or more. This chain connects TRBV6-1 to TRBJ1-2, with D possibly TRBD1 on 6 matching bases. CDR3 length equals 15 residues. CDR1 is MNHNS, CDR2 SASEGT, per germline. Between the trimmed V and J ends, which lost 5 bases and 4 bases, there was a span of 17 bases. CDR3 protein: CASSYLAGTSYGYTF. The DNA for the CDR3 is TGTGCCAGCAGTTACTTAGCCGGGACATCCTATGGCTACACCTTC.

This clonotype appeared a single time. This rearrangement joins TRBV6-1 to TRBJ2-7, with 7 bases lining up with TRBD2. Trimming at V came to 4 bases and at J to 2 bases, leaving 8 bases not matched to a gene. The length of the CDR3 is 15 residues. Germline V gene sequence: CDR1 MNHNS, CDR2 SASEGT. This CDR3 reads CASSGRDGGTYEQYF. The CDR3 bases are TGTGCCAGCAGTGGCCGGGACGGGGGGACCTACGAGCAGTACTTC.

This clonotype was seen more than once but under ten times. The chain's CDR3 is CASSQTSIWDTGELFF. The CDR3 nucleotides read TGTGCCAGCAGTCAGACTAGTATCTGGGACACCGGGGAGCTGTTTTTT. The chain employs TRBV12-3 or TRBV12-4 and TRBJ2-2; D is perhaps TRBD2 (6 bases). V was cut by 5 bases and J by 3 bases, with 16 bases left in between. This CDR3 has 16 amino acids.

This clonotype was picked up a small number of times. V is TRBV7-6 and J is TRBJ2-3; 9 bases map to TRBD2. J gave up 0 bases and V 2 bases, and 12 bases lay outside the gene matches. The CDR3 runs 19 residues. Germline loops: CDR1 SGHVS, CDR2 FNYEAQ. The DNA of the CDR3 is TGTGCCAGCAGCTTAATGTCCCTAACTAGCGGGCCTAGCACAGATACGCAGTATTTT. Translating it yields CASSLMSLTSGPSTDTQYF.

This clonotype showed up just a few times. This rearrangement joins TRBV10-2 to TRBJ2-2; 8 bases map to TRBD2. Trimming removed 8 bases from V and 7 bases from J; junction bases left unmatched: 15. Germline V lookup: CDR1 WSHSY, CDR2 SAAADI. This CDR3 region has 16 residues. CDR3 DNA sequence: TGCGCCAGCGAGAAACTGAGCGGGAGCATGGGCGGGGAGCTGTTTTTT. It specifies CASEKLSGSMGGELFF.

V is TRBV29-1 and J is TRBJ1-1, with D hard to call. Trimming shortened V by 2 bases and J by 3 bases, and 13 bases separated the two germline ends. Germline V gene data show CDR1 as SQVTM and CDR2 as ANQGSEA. This CDR3 comprises 14 residues. CDR3 sequence: CSVESHIRDTEAFF. The CDR3 bases are TGCAGCGTTGAATCCCACATTCGGGACACTGAAGCTTTCTTT.

The sample holds a few counts of this clonotype. CDR3 nucleotide sequence: TGCAGCGTTATACTAGGGTCCTCCTACAATGAGCAGTTCTTC. Its protein product is CSVILGSSYNEQFF. This chain links TRBV29-1 with TRBJ2-1; tentatively, D is TRBD2 (5 bases). V was clipped by 5 bases and J by 0 bases, with 11 bases between them. The CDR3 extends over 14 amino acids. Germline V gives CDR1 SQVTM, CDR2 ANQGSEA.

This clonotype was seen once. The CDR3 carries no conserved terminal phenylalanine or tryptophan, so it likely arises from a read error. The J gene is TRBJ1-2, the V gene TRBV12-3 or TRBV12-4; D remains unclear. Trimming pared 3 bases from V and 4 bases from J, leaving 6 bases between. This CDR3 is 12 amino acids long. CDR3 protein: CASSLGTYGYTL. The CDR3, as DNA: TGTGCCAGCAGTTTGGGAACCTATGGCTACACCCTC.

The genes are TRBV29-1 and TRBJ1-5; maybe TRBD1 (5 bases). CDR3 length: 14 amino acids. The germline V gene has CDR1 SQVTM and CDR2 ANQGSEA. The ends were cut back, 0 bases at V and 1 base at J, with 7 bases in the middle. The CDR3 is CSVEDGGSNQPQHF. The CDR3 DNA reads as TGCAGCGTTGAAGATGGGGGGAGCAATCAGCCCCAGCATTTT.

This clonotype appeared a few times. CDR3 in amino acids: CSAPGGGELLGVEETQYF. In DNA, the CDR3 is TGCAGTGCTCCGGGGGGGGGAGAGCTACTGGGAGTCGAAGAGACCCAGTACTTC. The chain has TRBV20-1 and TRBJ2-5; 8 bases line up with TRBD2. Germline CDR1 DFQATT, CDR2 SNEGSKA (reference sequence). V shed 5 bases, J shed 3 bases, and the junction held 20 bases outside the gene matches. This CDR3 comprises 18 residues.

This clonotype was found many times. The V call is TRBV7-9, the J call TRBJ2-3; D is uncertain. V was clipped by 2 bases and J by 2 bases, with 14 bases between them. This CDR3 is 16 amino acids long. Germline CDR1 and CDR2: SEHNR and FQNEAQ (reference sequence). CDR3 sequence reads: CASSLRTRRITDTQYF. CDR3 bases: TGTGCCAGCAGCTTAAGGACCCGCAGAATCACAGATACGCAGTATTTT.

This chain uses TRBV7-9 with TRBJ1-1, with a weak D call TRBD1 (6 bases). CDR1 is SEHNR and CDR2 is FQNEAQ in the germline V gene (reference sequence). The CDR3 is 13 amino acids. V was cut by 2 bases and J by 10 bases, with 14 bases left in between. CDR3: CASSLQGFPGAFF. The CDR3 DNA reads as TGTGCCAGCAGCTTACAGGGGTTTCCTGGAGCTTTCTTT.